The 14 T cell receptor beta chains given below trace back to one sample, sequenced in a study of cytomegalovirus exposure and HLA in healthy donors. The PCR was carried out with 60 Vbeta primers and 13 Jbeta primers. Sequencing was performed with immunoSEQ multiplex PCR; in TCRdb, only in-frame clones are kept and a portion is missing. The sample records some 220,000 clones, roughly 90% being singletons. Input material: PBMCs. The receptors shown here come from a woman under 30 in good health and CMV-seronegative.

This clone was seen only a few times. The J gene is TRBJ2-3, the V gene TRBV4-2; 9 bases fit TRBD2. The V and J ends lost 4 bases and 5 bases, in that order; junction bases with no gene match: 7. From germline, CDR1 is LGHNA and CDR2 YNFKEQ. CDR3 length: 15 residues. The CDR3 DNA sequence: TGTGCCAGCAGCCCAGAAGCGGGGGGTATAGATACGCAGTATTTT. Amino acid sequence: CASSPEAGGIDTQYF.

This chain connects TRBV14 to TRBJ1-3; no clear D. Germline CDR1 and CDR2: SGHDN and FVKESK. The CDR3 is 17 amino acids. V was cut by 3 bases and J by 0 bases, with 15 bases left in between. As DNA, the CDR3 is TGTGCCAGCAGCCACTTGCGTACAGACCGCTCTGGAAACACCATATATTTT. As protein: CASSHLRTDRSGNTIYF.

The CDR3 DNA reads as TGTGCCACCAACCGTGAGGGAGGGGGCAATGAGCAGTTCTTC. The encoded protein is CATNREGGGNEQFF. This rearrangement joins TRBV10-3 to TRBJ2-1; maybe TRBD2 (7 bases). The CDR3 is made up of 14 amino acids. Between the trimmed V and J ends, which lost 10 bases and 6 bases, there was a span of 19 bases. The germline gives CDR1 ENHRY, CDR2 SYGVKD.

The rearrangement joins TRBV2 to TRBJ1-5; tentative D call: TRBD1 (5 bases). Germline CDR1 is SNHLY and CDR2 is FYNNEI. With 6 bases removed from V and 2 bases from J, the gap between germline ends came to 11 bases. There are 14 residues in the CDR3. CDR3: CASRTQGGNQPQHF. The CDR3 nucleotides are TGTGCCAGCAGGACGCAGGGTGGCAATCAGCCCCAGCATTTT.

This chain links TRBV30 with TRBJ1-1; D is perhaps TRBD1 (5 bases). The CDR3 extends over 13 amino acids. Trimming removed 1 base at V and 0 bases at J, with 6 bases between. Germline CDR1 GTSNPN, CDR2 SVGIG (reference sequence). CDR3 DNA: TGTGCCTGGAGTGGACAGATGAACACTGAAGCTTTCTTT. Encoded protein: CAWSGQMNTEAFF.

This sequence joins TRBV10-3 and TRBJ1-2; TRBD1 matches 7 bases. The CDR3 consists of 15 residues. V was pared by 2 bases and J by 4 bases, with 7 bases of the junction left unmatched. CDR1 ENHRY and CDR2 SYGVKD come from the germline V gene. This CDR3 is CAISETETGSYGYTF. The CDR3 DNA is TGTGCCATCAGTGAGACGGAGACAGGGTCCTATGGCTACACCTTC.

This chain links TRBV7-9 with TRBJ2-1, with 9 bases lining up with TRBD1. Trimming at V came to 5 bases and at J to 7 bases, leaving 12 bases not matched to a gene. The CDR3 is 16 amino acids. Per the germline V gene, CDR1 is SEHNR and CDR2 is FQNEAQ (reference sequence). CDR3 region: CASSASGTGYVNEQFF. The CDR3 DNA reads as TGTGCCAGCAGCGCGTCCGGGACAGGGTATGTGAATGAGCAGTTCTTC.

About this clone: The junction shows a germline mismatch at one end, possibly a read error. V gene TRBV5-1 combines with J gene TRBJ2-7; TRBD1 aligns across 7 bases. Per germline, CDR1 SGHRS and CDR2 YFSETQ. This CDR3 region has 13 residues. CDR3 nucleotide sequence: TGCGCCAGCAGCAACGACAGGGCCCACCTAATACACTTC. Translation gives CASSNDRAHLIHF.

V is TRBV4-2 and J is TRBJ2-4; perhaps TRBD2 as D (5 bases). This CDR3 region has 14 residues. Per the germline V gene, CDR1 is LGHNA and CDR2 is YNFKEQ. Deletions cut 5 bases from V and 7 bases from J, with 15 bases between. CDR3: CASSVLEGANIQYF. CDR3 DNA: TGTGCCAGCAGCGTTTTAGAGGGAGCCAACATTCAGTACTTC.

This clone came up a few times. V usage is TRBV6-6 and J usage is TRBJ2-7; 8 bases agree with TRBD2. CDR3 size: 15 residues. Looked up from germline, CDR1 is MNHNY and CDR2 is SVGAGI (reference sequence). V dropped 0 bases and J dropped 4; count of bases not matched to a gene: 5. The CDR3 loop is CASSYSAGLEYEQYF. CDR3 in DNA: TGTGCCAGCAGTTACTCGGCGGGACTAGAGTACGAGCAGTACTTC.

Comments on this clone: A read error may produce the germline difference seen at one junction end. The gene calls are TRBV13 and TRBJ2-2; possibly TRBD2 for D (5 bases). The germline CDR1 and CDR2 sequences are PRHDT and FYEKMQ (reference sequence). The CDR3 has 13 amino acids. CDR3 DNA sequence: TGTGCCAGCAGCAGAGGGAACTCCGGGGAGCTGTTTTTT. Translating gives CASSRGNSGELFF.

This rearrangement joins TRBV30 to TRBJ2-1, with D possibly being TRBD1 (7 bases). The ends were cut back, 5 bases at V and 0 bases at J, with 14 bases in the middle. CDR3 length equals 15 residues. The germline V gene has CDR1 GTSNPN and CDR2 SVGIG (reference sequence). CDR3: CAWGGGYRSYNEQFF. Here the CDR3 DNA reads TGTGCCTGGGGAGGGGGCTACCGCTCCTACAATGAGCAGTTCTTC.

The genes are TRBV29-1 and TRBJ2-5; a possible D gene is TRBD1 (6 bases). The CDR3 has 15 amino acids. Germline V gene lookup returns CDR1 SQVTM and CDR2 ANQGSEA. V was pared by 6 bases and J by 1 base, with 18 bases between. The CDR3, as DNA: TGCAGCGTCCCCGGGACACGGGGTTTCCAAGAGACCCAGTACTTC. Translated: CSVPGTRGFQETQYF.

The V and J genes are TRBV5-4 and TRBJ1-2, with a weak D call TRBD1 (6 bases). The germline V gene encodes CDR1 SGHNT and CDR2 YYREEE (reference sequence). V lost 1 base and J lost 7, with 11 bases in between. CDR3 length: 13 residues. CDR3 amino acids: CASSLSGGPGYTF. The CDR3 DNA sequence: TGTGCCAGCAGCTTGTCGGGGGGGCCTGGCTACACCTTC. Variable domain in full (rest from reference TRBV5-4 and TRBJ1-2): ETGVTQSPTHLIKTRGQQVTLRCSSQSGHNTVSWYQQALGQGPQFIFQYYREEENGRGNFPPRFSGLQFPNYSSELNVNALELDDSALYLCASSLSGGPGYTFGSGTRLTVV.